One and the same sample provided the 18 T cell receptor beta chains below, sequenced in a study of beta chain bispecific antibodies for T cell cancers. Overall study results and limits: The TRBV12-3 share of total TRBV signal fell approximately 99% after anti-TRBV12 rather than anti-CD19 exposure. The leukemia cells, rather than normal T cells, gave most of the targeted TRBV signal.

TCRdb itself ran the 5' RACE reads through MiXCR, one entry per CDR3 protein. This table holds more than 20,000 distinct CDR3 sequences, just over 2% found once. Expansion lasted around 3 days, with either anti-CD3 antibody OKT3 or CD3/CD28 beads. No antigen has been identified for these receptors. The material sequenced was healthy donor T cells cultured with leukemia cells, taken from a culture containing a bispecific antibody targeting TCR Vbeta12. These receptors all come from a human donor in good health. Some clones in this sample may be carry-over from other donors' samples.

This clonotype was observed at least ten times. The V call is TRBV5-6, the J call TRBJ2-2; TRBD2 matches 8 bases. This CDR3 has 13 residues. Looked up from germline, CDR1 is SGHDT and CDR2 is YYEEEE. V shed 4 bases, J shed 7 bases, and the junction held 3 bases outside the gene matches. The chain's CDR3 is CASSTLAGGELFF. The CDR3 region has the DNA TGTGCCAGCAGCACCCTAGCGGGCGGGGAGCTGTTTTTT.

This clonotype appeared many times. This chain connects TRBV7-8 to TRBJ1-1; a weak D match, TRBD1 (6 bases). CDR1 is SGHVS, CDR2 FQNEAQ, per germline. The CDR3 covers 14 residues. Trimming took off 2 bases at V and 2 bases at J, with 9 bases between the two ends. The CDR3 DNA is TGTGCCAGCAGCTTATGGGGGCGCAACACTGAAGCTTTCTTT. This sequence encodes CASSLWGRNTEAFF.

This clonotype was seen more than once but under ten times. This chain connects TRBV19 to TRBJ2-2; tentatively, D is TRBD2 (6 bases). V lost 6 bases, J lost 6 bases, and 14 bases lay in between. The CDR3 is 14 amino acids. CDR1 and CDR2 (germline): LNHDA, SQIVND (reference sequence). CDR3 protein: CASSAGLKPGELFF. In DNA form, the CDR3 reads TGTGCCAGTAGCGCTGGACTAAAACCCGGGGAGCTGTTTTTT.

The gene calls are TRBV19 and TRBJ2-1, with D tentatively TRBD1 or TRBD2 (5 bases each). CDR1 is LNHDA and CDR2 is SQIVND in the germline V gene (reference sequence). The ends were cut back, 1 base at V and 6 bases at J, with 7 bases in the middle. This CDR3 comprises 13 residues. The CDR3, as DNA: TGTGCCAGTAGTATAGGTGGGGGCAATGAGCAGTTCTTC. Protein: CASSIGGGNEQFF.

This clonotype showed up many times. The gene calls are TRBV6-2 or TRBV6-3 and TRBJ2-7, with 9 bases fitting TRBD2. The germline V gene encodes CDR1 MNHEY and CDR2 SVGEGT. The CDR3 has 17 residues. V shed 3 bases and J 3 bases; nucleotides not matched to a gene: 12. Here the CDR3 reads CASSYTSSSGANYEQYF. The CDR3, as DNA: TGTGCCAGCAGTTATACGAGTTCTAGCGGGGCGAACTACGAGCAGTACTTC.

Many counts were recorded for this clonotype. The chain couples TRBV4-1 to TRBJ2-7; 7 bases are shared with TRBD1. The V and J ends lost 3 bases and 2 bases, in that order; junction bases with no gene match: 7. Germline assignment: CDR1 MGHRA and CDR2 YSYEKL. The CDR3 contains 15 residues. The CDR3 here is CASSHTRDSPYEQYF. DNA for the CDR3: TGCGCCAGCAGCCACACACGGGACAGTCCCTACGAGCAGTACTTC.

V usage is TRBV3-1 and J usage is TRBJ1-1; D uncertain. Germline loops: CDR1 LGHDT, CDR2 YNNKEL (reference sequence). Between the trimmed V and J ends, which lost 4 bases and 13 bases, there was a span of 19 bases. The CDR3 is 13 residues long. The CDR3 nucleotides are TGTGCCAGCAGCCCAGTACCGGGAGGGAAAGGTTTCTTT. It encodes CASSPVPGGKGFF.

This clonotype has a count of ten or more. The chain employs TRBV20-1 and TRBJ2-3; 7 bases align to TRBD1. Germline CDR1 is DFQATT and CDR2 is SNEGSKA (reference sequence). CDR3 length: 14 amino acids. The DNA for the CDR3 is TGCAGCGTATCCGACAGGGAACCCGTTGGTACGCAGTATTTT. This codes for CSVSDREPVGTQYF.

The sample holds many counts of this clonotype. The chain couples TRBV10-1 to TRBJ2-3, with D unresolved. Trimming stripped 5 bases from V and 3 bases from J, with 15 bases between. This CDR3 has 15 amino acids. Germline values: CDR1 WNHNN, CDR2 SYGVQD (reference sequence). CDR3 sequence reads: CASSQVATNTDTQYF. The CDR3 DNA is TGCGCCAGCAGTCAGGTCGCGACCAATACAGATACGCAGTATTTT.

This clonotype showed up many times. The V call is TRBV30, the J call TRBJ1-2; maybe TRBD1 (6 bases). Between the trimmed V and J ends, which lost 2 bases and 4 bases, there was a span of 14 bases. CDR1 and CDR2 (germline): GTSNPN, SVGIG (reference sequence). This CDR3 spans 14 amino acids. Here the CDR3 DNA reads TGTGCCTGGAGTCGGACAGATCATATCTATGGCTACACCTTC. Its protein product is CAWSRTDHIYGYTF.

This clonotype was recorded many times. This chain links TRBV12-5 with TRBJ1-2; 7 bases fit TRBD1. Trimming took 6 bases from V and 4 from J; bases not matched to a gene: 5. The CDR3 extends over 13 amino acids. CDR1 and CDR2 (germline): LGHNT, FRNRAP. The CDR3 reads CASGGGQLYGYTF. DNA for the CDR3: TGTGCTAGTGGGGGGGGACAGCTCTATGGCTACACCTTC.

This clonotype was detected many times. The V and J genes are TRBV5-1 and TRBJ2-1; D is possibly TRBD2 (5 bases). Per germline, CDR1 SGHRS and CDR2 YFSETQ. This CDR3 is 19 amino acids long. With 0 bases removed from V and 7 bases from J, the gap between germline ends came to 26 bases. CDR3 amino acids: CASSLADPDFGWGMNEQFF. The CDR3 bases are TGCGCCAGCAGCTTGGCCGACCCGGACTTTGGCTGGGGTATGAATGAGCAGTTCTTC. Based on the CDR3 plus reference TRBV5-1 and TRBJ2-1, the full variable domain is KAGVTQTPRYLIKTRGQQVTLSCSPISGHRSVSWYQQTPGQGLQFLFEYFSETQRNKGNFPGRFSGRQFSNSRSEMNVSTLELGDSALYLCASSLADPDFGWGMNEQFFGPGTRLTVL.

This clonotype was observed many times. J is TRBJ2-7 and V is TRBV11-2; weak D call: TRBD1 (6 bases). The CDR3 length is 18 residues. Trimming took 5 bases from V and 1 from J, leaving 24 bases between them. In germline, CDR1 is SGHAT, CDR2 FQNNGV. CDR3 in DNA: TGTGCCAGCAGCATTATCGACAGGAAAAAGCCTCAATCCTACGAGCAGTACTTC. Its protein is CASSIIDRKKPQSYEQYF.

This clonotype was seen a few times. This may come from a read error, since a much larger clone is one base off. The V gene is TRBV28, the J gene TRBJ2-4; 8 bases are shared with TRBD1. The CDR3 spans 15 residues. CDR1 and CDR2 from the germline V gene are MDHEN and SYDVKM. The CDR3 reads CASSFRTGRSDIQNF. The CDR3 DNA sequence: TGTGCCAGCAGTTTCCGGACAGGGCGGTCGGACATTCAGAACTTC.

This clonotype was found many times. This sequence joins TRBV24-1 and TRBJ2-3; TRBD2 agrees at 11 bases. V trimming: 4 bases; J trimming: 6 bases; junction bases outside the gene matches: 8. Germline V gene lookup returns CDR1 KGHDR and CDR2 SFDVKD. The CDR3 is 16 amino acids. The CDR3 reads CATSDVSGGAGDTQYF. CDR3 DNA: TGTGCCACCAGTGACGTTAGCGGGGGGGCCGGGGATACGCAGTATTTT.

Notes on this clonotype: This may stem from a read error, because a much larger clone lies one nucleotide away. This is likely a read error, given that the CDR3 carries no conserved phenylalanine or tryptophan at its end. J is TRBJ1-6 and V is TRBV20-1; D gene unclear. V was clipped by 0 bases and J by 3 bases, with 9 bases between them. Germline V gene data show CDR1 as DFQATT and CDR2 as SNEGSKA (reference sequence). The CDR3 length is 15 residues. The CDR3 DNA sequence: TGCAGTGCTAGAGATTCAGAAGTCTATAATTCACCCCTCCACTAT. Residues: CSARDSEVYNSPLHY.

This clonotype was counted at least ten times. The gene calls are TRBV12-2 and TRBJ2-7. TRBV12-2 is given as a pseudogene. The CDR3 contains 16 residues. CDR3 protein: CASRLALGLPSYEQYF. Here the CDR3 DNA reads TGTGCAAGTCGCTTAGCGCTCGGGTTACCATCCTACGAGCAGTACTTC.

This clonotype is deemed medium-sized. The gene calls are TRBV4-1 and TRBJ1-1; D is unclear. V gave up 1 base and J gave up 6 bases, with 18 bases separating them. This CDR3 comprises 16 residues. The germline V gene has CDR1 MGHRA and CDR2 YSYEKL. The CDR3 loop reads CASSQAGWEGAAEAFF. The CDR3 DNA is TGCGCCAGCAGCCAAGCAGGATGGGAGGGCGCCGCTGAAGCTTTCTTT.